Below are 20 T cell receptor beta chains sequenced from a single sample in a study of blood T cell repertoires in COVID-19. Here immunoSEQ multiplex PCR was the method, and the copy in TCRdb shows in-frame clones only, minus some. The repertoire holds 200,000 to 250,000 clones, with 85% to 95% as singletons. The sequenced sample consisted of peripheral blood. These receptors all come from a man aged 25 to 40 with COVID-19, enrolled during active disease.

The rearrangement uses TRBV11-2 and TRBJ2-3; possible D gene TRBD2, 6 bases. The length of the CDR3 is 16 residues. The V end lost 1 base, the J end lost 2 bases, and 13 bases lay between the germline ends. Germline CDR1 reads SGHAT; CDR2 reads FQNNGV. CDR3 region: CASSLGHGGYTDTQYF. CDR3 in DNA: TGTGCCAGCAGCTTAGGGCACGGGGGATACACAGATACGCAGTATTTT.

The chain links TRBV9 to TRBJ2-3; 14 bases agree with TRBD2. V lost 1 base to trimming and J lost 3 bases; unmatched junction nucleotides: 10. CDR3 length: 19 amino acids. Germline V CDR1 and CDR2: SGDLS, YYNGEE. This chain's CDR3 is CASSVSPGTSGGITDTQYF. CDR3 DNA sequence: TGTGCCAGCAGCGTATCCCCCGGGACTAGCGGGGGTATTACAGATACGCAGTATTTT.

V gene TRBV19 combines with J gene TRBJ2-5, with 8 bases lining up with TRBD1. CDR1 is LNHDA, CDR2 SQIVND, per germline (reference sequence). With 7 bases clipped from V and 1 base from J, the junction kept 5 bases outside the gene matches. This CDR3 comprises 14 residues. Written as DNA, the CDR3 is TGTGCCAGTAATGACAGGGGAGGCCAAGAGACCCAGTACTTC. Translating it yields CASNDRGGQETQYF. Supplemented by reference TRBV19 and TRBJ2-5, the full variable domain reads DGGITQSPKYLFRKEGQNVTLSCEQNLNHDAMYWYRQDPGQGLRLIYYSQIVNDFQKGDIAEGYSVSREKKESFPLTVTSAQKNPTAFYLCASNDRGGQETQYFGPGTRLLVL.

The rearrangement links TRBV3-1 (or the pseudogene TRBV3-2) to TRBJ2-2; maybe TRBD2 (5 bases). V lost 4 bases to trimming and J lost 2 bases, with 11 bases between them. The CDR3 extends over 15 amino acids. Germline V gives CDR1 LGHDT, CDR2 YNNKEL (reference sequence). The CDR3 DNA follows: TGTGCCAGCAGCCCTCGGGGTTTTAACACCGGGGAGCTGTTTTTT. It encodes CASSPRGFNTGELFF.

J is TRBJ1-2 and V is TRBV2; D is possibly TRBD1 (6 bases). Trimming removed 4 bases at V and 6 bases at J, with 12 bases between. Germline CDR1 and CDR2: SNHLY and FYNNEI. The CDR3 is 13 residues long. CDR3 nucleotide sequence: TGTGCCAGCAGTGGGGCGGCAGGGGATGGCTACACCTTC. Translation gives CASSGAAGDGYTF.

The rearrangement uses TRBV14 and TRBJ1-1; D is undetermined. Germline CDR1 SGHDN, CDR2 FVKESK. V gave up 2 bases and J gave up 0 bases, with 4 bases separating them. The CDR3 is 13 amino acids. The CDR3 DNA is TGTGCCAGCAGCCAATTAGTGAACACTGAAGCTTTCTTT. Its translation: CASSQLVNTEAFF.

The chain is built from TRBV19 and TRBJ1-2; 8 bases align to TRBD1. Germline CDR1 LNHDA, CDR2 SQIVND (reference sequence). V shed 3 bases, J shed 3 bases, and the junction held 6 bases outside the gene matches. The CDR3 is made up of 15 amino acids. CDR3 in amino acids: CASSIEPGGDYGYTF. The CDR3 DNA sequence: TGTGCCAGTAGTATTGAGCCAGGGGGCGACTATGGCTACACCTTC.

The chain joins TRBV13 to TRBJ1-6; possible D gene TRBD1, 6 bases. The V gene lost 4 bases and the J gene lost 10 bases, with 14 bases spanning the gap. This CDR3 region has 14 residues. CDR1 PRHDT and CDR2 FYEKMQ come from the germline V gene (reference sequence). The CDR3 nucleotides are TGTGCCAGCAGCTCACAGGGAAAACTCTCACCCCTCCACTTT. This codes for CASSSQGKLSPLHF. Filled out from reference TRBV13 and TRBJ1-6, the complete variable domain reads AAGVIQSPRHLIKEKRETATLKCYPIPRHDTVYWYQQGPGQDPQFLISFYEKMQSDKGSIPDRFSAQQFSDYHSELNMSSLELGDSALYFCASSSQGKLSPLHFGNGTRLTVT.

The V and J genes are TRBV6-5 and TRBJ1-1; the D is unclear. V was cut by 0 bases and J by 2 bases, with 7 bases left in between. This CDR3 has 14 residues. CDR1 MNHEY and CDR2 SVGAGI come from the germline V gene. The CDR3 region is CASSYSLGNTEAFF. Here the CDR3 DNA reads TGTGCCAGCAGTTACTCGCTCGGTAACACTGAAGCTTTCTTT.

The chain employs TRBV9 and TRBJ1-2; D may be TRBD1 (5 bases). CDR3 size: 13 residues. Germline V gene data show CDR1 as SGDLS and CDR2 as YYNGEE. Trimming shortened V by 4 bases and J by 4 bases, and 11 bases separated the two germline ends. The CDR3 loop is CASSPPDSYGYTF. The CDR3, as DNA: TGTGCCAGCAGCCCCCCCGACAGCTATGGCTACACCTTC.

V gene TRBV29-1 combines with J gene TRBJ2-5, with TRBD1 identical over 7 bases. The V segment lost 7 bases and the J segment 4 bases; nucleotides outside the gene matches: 9. This CDR3 contains 13 residues. Germline CDR1 SQVTM, CDR2 ANQGSEA. DNA of the CDR3: TGCAGCGCCTCGACAGGGACAGTAGAGACCCAGTACTTC. This gives the protein CSASTGTVETQYF.

The J gene is TRBJ1-2, the V gene TRBV7-2; a possible D gene is TRBD1 (6 bases). The CDR3 runs 16 residues. The germline CDR1 and CDR2 sequences are SGHTA and FQGNSA. Trimming removed 3 bases from V and 4 bases from J, with 18 bases in between. The CDR3 spells CASSLGRGLRGYGYTF. The CDR3 nucleotides read TGTGCCAGCAGCTTGGGGAGGGGGTTGAGGGGCTATGGCTACACCTTC.

The rearrangement uses TRBV2 and TRBJ1-4, with D possibly matching TRBD1 (5 bases). Germline V CDR1 and CDR2: SNHLY, FYNNEI. This CDR3 has 15 residues. Trimming took 1 base from V and 5 from J, leaving 11 bases between them. DNA for the CDR3: TGTGCCAGCAGTGAAGGGGGCAGGGAAAATGAAAAACTGTTTTTT. It encodes CASSEGGRENEKLFF. Using reference TRBV2 and TRBJ1-4 for the parts outside the CDR3, the full variable domain is EPEVTQTPSHQVTQMGQEVILRCVPISNHLYFYWYRQILGQKVEFLVSFYNNEISEKSEIFDDQFSVERPDGSNFTLKIRSTKLEDSAMYFCASSEGGRENEKLFFGSGTQLSVL.

The gene calls are TRBV4-2 and TRBJ2-3; 8 bases agree with TRBD1. Germline V lookup: CDR1 LGHNA, CDR2 YNFKEQ. The V gene end was trimmed by 2 bases and the J gene end by 1 base; junction bases not matched to a gene: 5. CDR3 length: 16 amino acids. The CDR3 DNA is TGTGCCAGCAGCCAACCGACAGGGGCAGGCACAGATACGCAGTATTTT. It encodes CASSQPTGAGTDTQYF.

The chain is built from TRBV6-2 or TRBV6-3 and TRBJ2-3, with 8 bases fitting TRBD2. V was pared by 4 bases and J by 1 base, with 7 bases of the junction left unmatched. CDR1 and CDR2 (germline): MNHEY, SVGEGT. This CDR3 region has 16 residues. The CDR3 is CASSSGGAGGTDTQYF. The CDR3 DNA sequence: TGTGCCAGCAGTTCCGGGGGAGCGGGGGGCACAGATACGCAGTATTTT.

Note on this clone: Germline and junction disagree at one end, which may indicate a read error. The chain links TRBV18 to TRBJ1-2, with 7 bases that match TRBD1. This CDR3 is 16 amino acids long. Germline loops: CDR1 KGHSH, CDR2 LQKENI. In DNA form, the CDR3 reads TGTGTCAGCTCCCAACGATGGCAGGGGGCTAACTATGGCTACACCTTC. Its protein product is CVSSQRWQGANYGYTF. Using reference TRBV18 and TRBJ1-2 for the parts outside the CDR3, the full variable domain is NAGVMQNPRHLVRRRGQEARLRCSPMKGHSHVYWYRQLPEEGLKFMVYLQKENIIDESGMPKERFSAEFPKEGPSILRIQQVVRGDSAAYFCVSSQRWQGANYGYTFGSGTRLTVV.

The J gene is TRBJ1-1, the V gene TRBV2; 8 bases are shared with TRBD1. The CDR3 runs 14 residues. V was pared by 5 bases and J by 5 bases, with 7 bases of the junction left unmatched. Germline values: CDR1 SNHLY, CDR2 FYNNEI. CDR3 nucleotides: TGTGCCAGCAGTCGACAGGGGAGTGGGACTGAAGCTTTCTTT. Translated, it gives CASSRQGSGTEAFF.

This clone was seen more than once but under ten times. This sequence joins TRBV5-5 and TRBJ1-2, with 7 bases lining up with TRBD1. V gave up 4 bases and J gave up 7 bases; unmatched junction bases: 10. Per the germline V gene, CDR1 is SGHKS and CDR2 is YYEKEE (reference sequence). The CDR3 totals 14 residues. The DNA of the CDR3 is TGTGCCAGCAGCCCTCGACAGGGTAACCTTGGCTACACCTTC. As protein: CASSPRQGNLGYTF.

This clone has only a few counts. This chain uses TRBV5-1 with TRBJ1-6; possibly TRBD1 for D (6 bases). The CDR3 covers 13 residues. V lost 5 bases and J lost 13, with 16 bases in between. CDR1 SGHRS and CDR2 YFSETQ come from the germline V gene. CDR3 coding DNA: TGCGCCAGCAGTCAAGGACAGACAAGCCCCCTCCACTTT. This gives the protein CASSQGQTSPLHF.

The chain uses TRBV6-5 and TRBJ1-4; D gene ambiguous. The CDR3 consists of 15 residues. V dropped 7 bases and J dropped 0 bases, with 12 bases sitting between them. Germline-derived CDR1 and CDR2 are MNHEY and SVGAGI. The CDR3 bases are TGTGCCAGCAATGGAGAGACGGCAACTAATGAAAAACTGTTTTTT. Its translation: CASNGETATNEKLFF.